This TCR beta chain was documented in a study of blood T cell repertoires in COVID-19. Looking at the study overall: PBMCs, B-cell-depleted T cells, or T cells were the source of the cDNA or gDNA that made up the material.

The CDR3 totals 14 residues. The germline CDR1 and CDR2 sequences are SGHAT and FQNNGV. The V gene lost 5 bases and the J gene lost 3 bases, with 14 bases spanning the gap. Some clones are missing from TCRdb's copy, which holds only in-frame ones; the method was immunoSEQ multiplex PCR. Among about 130,000 clones listed, roughly 91% were seen once. This clone showed up just a few times. Seattle's cohort entered during active infection and was followed longitudinally. V and J are TRBV11-2 and TRBJ2-7, with D possibly TRBD1 on 5 matching bases. Sequencing was carried out using peripheral blood. The sequence came from a man in his 60s with COVID-19, enrolled during active disease. The CDR3 sequence: CASSRTGQHYEQYF. For the CDR3, the DNA is TGTGCCAGCAGCCGTACCGGACAACACTACGAGCAGTACTTC. The variable domain in full, with the rest retrieved from reference TRBV11-2 and TRBJ2-7, is EAGVAQSPRYKIIEKRQSVAFWCNPISGHATLYWYQQILGQGPKLLIQFQNNGVVDDSQLPKDRFSAERLKGVDSTLKIQPAKLEDSAVYLCASSRTGQHYEQYFGPGTRLTVT.